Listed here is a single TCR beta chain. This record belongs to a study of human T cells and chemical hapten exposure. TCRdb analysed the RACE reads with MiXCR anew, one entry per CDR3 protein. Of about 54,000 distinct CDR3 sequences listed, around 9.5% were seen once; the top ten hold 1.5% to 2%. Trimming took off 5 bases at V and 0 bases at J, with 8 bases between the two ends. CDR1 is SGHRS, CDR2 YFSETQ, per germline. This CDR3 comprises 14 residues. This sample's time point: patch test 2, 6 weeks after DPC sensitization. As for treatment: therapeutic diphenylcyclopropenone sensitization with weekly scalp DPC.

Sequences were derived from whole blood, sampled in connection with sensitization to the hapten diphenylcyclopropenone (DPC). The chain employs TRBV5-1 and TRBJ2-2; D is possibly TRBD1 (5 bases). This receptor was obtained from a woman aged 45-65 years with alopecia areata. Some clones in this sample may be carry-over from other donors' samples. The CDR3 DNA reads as TGCGCCAGCAGAGACAGCCCGAACACCGGGGAGCTGTTTTTT. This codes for CASRDSPNTGELFF.